This T cell receptor beta chain was retrieved from a study of shared clonotypes between healthy human individuals. Clones were read by immunoSEQ multiplex PCR, and TCRdb kept only the in-frame ones, dropping some. Among about 1.1 million clones, approximately 78% were seen once, and the ten largest hold more than 0.5%. Comment on this clone: This sequence may be a read error, since a much larger clone differs from it by one base. Different DNA sequences within this sample yield the same CDR3.

In germline, CDR1 is SGHRS, CDR2 YFSETQ. This CDR3 contains 12 residues. Trimming took 1 base from V and 4 from J, leaving 5 bases between them. The V gene is TRBV5-1, the J gene TRBJ1-2; D remains ambiguous. Sequencing was carried out using memory CD4+ T cells from PBMCs. Subset meaning: CD45RA-negative fraction. The source of this sequence is a young man in good health. Some clones in this sample may be carry-over from other donors' samples. CDR3 nucleotides: TGCGCCAGCAGCTTGTACAGCTATGGCTACACCTTC. Translated, it gives CASSLYSYGYTF.